This is a list of T cell receptor beta chains from one sample in a study of patients and donors after allogeneic stem cell transplantation. TCRdb redid the calling of the RT-PCR reads with MiXCR, one entry per CDR3 protein. This table has roughly 880,000 distinct CDR3 sequences, about a sixth appearing once. The sequencing sample was made of blood, either unsorted or a sorted T cell fraction (not recorded which). These receptors all come from a human donor who was either an allogeneic HSCT recipient or a stem cell or donor lymphocyte infusion donor (not recorded which). It is not recorded whose cells these are; they may come from a transplant donor. Each CDR3 is given without its conserved first and last residue. The order of the fields is V gene, clone size, CDR3 protein. The size field is filled for only some rows; it gives once, few, many or a size class.

TRBV11-2 NA ASSHPVGRAKINTEAF
TRBV3-1 NA ASSQDQTIAGSEQY
TRBV12-5 NA ASDVAGGWNEQF
TRBV7-7 NA ASSLLGKDTGELF
TRBV6-4 few ASSGSGANSYNEQF
TRBV6-6 NA ASSYSTGQF
TRBV15 NA ATSSDRGDTQY
TRBV12-3/TRBV12-4 NA ASTNSGKFYEQY
TRBV30 few AWSVPRANEQF
TRBV25-1 many ASSERNYGYT
TRBV27 NA ASSLARLSSGANVLT
TRBV3-1 few ASSLNGQGGYGYT
TRBV12-3/TRBV12-4 few ASSVRGGATDTQY
TRBV5-5 NA ASSPWVRFGNTIY
TRBV20-1 few SARWAGPGGEKLF
TRBV4-2 many ASSHEVFNQPQH
TRBV24-1 many ATSDPRELQF
TRBV2 NA ASSVDILRNTEAF
TRBV15 few ATSRSGRGGGYT
TRBV29-1 few SVETGGGIYEQY
TRBV15 few ATSRDRRGLSMGGYT
TRBV27 NA ASRQTGRVGNQPQH